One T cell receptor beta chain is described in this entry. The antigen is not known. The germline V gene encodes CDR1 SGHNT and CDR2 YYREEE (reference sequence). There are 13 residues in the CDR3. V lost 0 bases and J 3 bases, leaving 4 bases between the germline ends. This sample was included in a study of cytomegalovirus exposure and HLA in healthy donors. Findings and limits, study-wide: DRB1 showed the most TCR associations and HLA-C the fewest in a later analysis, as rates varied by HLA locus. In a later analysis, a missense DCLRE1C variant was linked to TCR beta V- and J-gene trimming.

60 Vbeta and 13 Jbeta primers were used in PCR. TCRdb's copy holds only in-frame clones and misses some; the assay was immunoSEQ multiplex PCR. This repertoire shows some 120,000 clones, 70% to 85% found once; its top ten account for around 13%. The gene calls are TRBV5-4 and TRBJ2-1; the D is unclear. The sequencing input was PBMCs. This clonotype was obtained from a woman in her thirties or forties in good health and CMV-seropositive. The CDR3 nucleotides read TGTGCCAGCAGCTTGGCCATCTACAATGAGCAGTTCTTC. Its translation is CASSLAIYNEQFF.